This TCR beta chain was recovered during a study of CD4 T cells in relation to SARS-CoV-2 and coronaviruses. Study details: After nine to eleven days of antigen culture, PBMC TCR beta CDR3s were sequenced.

The assay was immunoSEQ multiplex PCR, and TCRdb's table has in-frame clones only and misses some. The table has about 38,000 clones, more than 60% seen once. The CDR3 is 14 amino acids. The ends were cut back, 3 bases at V and 3 bases at J, with 12 bases in the middle. The germline V gene encodes CDR1 DFQATT and CDR2 SNEGSKA (reference sequence). This clone was seen only once. Its antigen remains unknown. The rearrangement uses TRBV20-1 and TRBJ1-5; no clear D gene. This receptor was taken from an adult with COVID-19. Sequencing was carried out using memory CD4+ T cells from PBMCs, cultured in vitro. The CDR3 protein is CSASTVALNQPQHF. CDR3 nucleotides: TGCAGTGCTAGTACGGTAGCGCTCAATCAGCCCCAGCATTTT.